The subject of this entry is one T cell receptor (beta chain). The authors' processing: Quantification of nucleated cells was approximated via reference gene primer amplification. Method: immunoSEQ multiplex PCR; TCRdb's copy keeps in-frame clones and lacks some. For V, J and clone size, that table is used; D and trimming come from the DNA. The data show 100,000 to 140,000 clones, just over 90% seen once. This sample is drawn from a study of blood T cell repertoires in COVID-19. The overall study: COVID-19 samples, acute and convalescent, were from the United States, Italy and Spain. PBMCs, B-cell-depleted T cells, or T cells provided the cDNA or gDNA that made up the material.

J lost 9 bases, V lost 10 bases, and 7 bases had no gene match. The CDR3 loop spans 14 amino acids. The germline V gene encodes CDR1 MNHEY and CDR2 SMNVEV (reference sequence). This chain links TRBV27 with TRBJ2-1; 15 bases line up with TRBD2. Input material: peripheral blood. The source of this sequence is a woman in her 30s with acute or convalescent COVID-19. The CDR3 loop reads CATRLGLAGGEQFF. The CDR3 DNA reads TGTGCCACCAGGCTGGGACTAGCGGGGGGTGAGCAGTTCTTC.